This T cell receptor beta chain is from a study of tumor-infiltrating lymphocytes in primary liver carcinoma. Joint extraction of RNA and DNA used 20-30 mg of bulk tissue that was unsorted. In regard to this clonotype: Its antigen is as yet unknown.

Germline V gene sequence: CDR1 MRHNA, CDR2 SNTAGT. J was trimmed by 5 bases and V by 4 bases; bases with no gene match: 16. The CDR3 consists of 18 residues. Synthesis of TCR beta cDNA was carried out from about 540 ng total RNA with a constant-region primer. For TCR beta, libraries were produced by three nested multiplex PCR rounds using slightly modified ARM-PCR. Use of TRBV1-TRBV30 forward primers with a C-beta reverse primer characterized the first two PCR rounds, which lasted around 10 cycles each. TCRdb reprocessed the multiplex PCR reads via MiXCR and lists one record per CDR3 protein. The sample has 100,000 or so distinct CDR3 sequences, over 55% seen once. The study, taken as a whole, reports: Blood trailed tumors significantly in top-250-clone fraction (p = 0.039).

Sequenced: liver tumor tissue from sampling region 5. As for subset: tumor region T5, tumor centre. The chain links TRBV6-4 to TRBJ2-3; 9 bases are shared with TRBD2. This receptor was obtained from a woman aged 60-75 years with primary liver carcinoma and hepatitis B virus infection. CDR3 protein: CASSGSLSGLASVDTQYF. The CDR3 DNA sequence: TGTGCCAGCAGTGGCTCGCTATCCGGACTAGCGTCTGTAGATACGCAGTATTTT.